The rows below give T cell receptor beta chains drawn from one sample of a study of OX40 agonist ivuxolimab in advanced cancers. Clones were read by immunoSEQ multiplex PCR, and TCRdb kept only the in-frame ones, dropping some. Among about 93,000 clones listed, under 95% were seen once. The sequences come from CD4+ or CD8+ T cells sorted from blood, collected in a trial of the OX40 agonist ivuxolimab. These receptors all stem from an adult with an advanced solid tumor such as melanoma, head and neck, liver or kidney cancer. Both conserved end residues are part of each CDR3.

CDR3aa | j_gene | v_gene | len
CASSQNEFSTDTQYF | TRBJ2-3 | TRBV4-3 | 15
CASSLGADNEQFF | TRBJ2-1 | TRBV7-6 | 13
CASSLIAGVDTGELFF | TRBJ2-2 | TRBV7-6 | 16
CAWSAGNEQFF | TRBJ2-1 | TRBV30 | 11
CASSDARGVWELFF | TRBJ1-4 | TRBV2 | 14
CASMIHVSGGMDTEAFF | TRBJ1-1 | TRBV27 | 17
CASSYEEGSTEAFF | TRBJ1-1 | TRBV6-5 | 14
CASSPRNGGYTF | TRBJ1-2 | TRBV6-5 | 12
CASSNPGTSGHNEQFF | TRBJ2-1 | TRBV19 | 16
CATSRDRLAGDYEQYF | TRBJ2-7 | TRBV15 | 16
CASSDGRIAGWADTQYF | TRBJ2-3 | TRBV9 | 17
CASTGAGRGYEQYF | TRBJ2-7 | TRBV2 | 14
CASSRGWQETQYF | TRBJ2-5 | TRBV6-5 | 13
CASSLVREGYEQFF | TRBJ2-1 | TRBV5-1 | 14
CASRLQGEETQYF | TRBJ2-5 | TRBV6-1 | 13
CASSLGPNTEAFF | TRBJ1-1 | TRBV28 | 13
CAYQGTDETQYF | TRBJ2-5 | TRBV30 | 12
CASSEGPLSSYEQYF | TRBJ2-7 | TRBV6-1 | 15
CASSSDRSSYEQYF | TRBJ2-7 | TRBV5-5 | 14
CATSRDMAGGYNEQFF | TRBJ2-1 | TRBV15 | 16
CASSIGGSEAFF | TRBJ1-1 | TRBV19 | 12
CASSLGQQETQYF | TRBJ2-5 | TRBV27 | 13
CASLLAGDESGELFF | TRBJ2-2 | TRBV7-9 | 15
CASSLTGATDGYTF | TRBJ1-2 | TRBV5-5 | 14
CASSEAYEQYF | TRBJ2-7 | TRBV10-2 | 11
CAWSFWTGELFF | TRBJ2-2 | TRBV30 | 12
CASSLTGENEQFF | TRBJ2-1 | TRBV5-1 | 13
CASSLSTGNTIYF | TRBJ1-3 | TRBV27 | 13
CASSPDSITTDTQYF | TRBJ2-3 | TRBV5-6 | 15
CASSRRSTGELFF | TRBJ2-2 | TRBV6-5 | 13
CSARGVEGYTF | TRBJ1-2 | TRBV20-1 | 11
CATNRGGQPQHF | TRBJ1-5 | TRBV28 | 12
CATSRDLGIGGGGYGYTF | TRBJ1-2 | TRBV15 | 18
CASSSPNDGYNEQFF | TRBJ2-1 | TRBV27 | 15
CASSEWQLMGTWQFF | TRBJ2-1 | TRBV6-1 | 15
CASSLLGRENEQFF | TRBJ2-1 | TRBV27 | 14
CASSQVQGAGEAFF | TRBJ1-1 | TRBV4-1 | 14
CASSPDEGGVEQYF | TRBJ2-7 | TRBV5-1 | 14
CASSYGGRVPYEQYF | TRBJ2-7 | TRBV7-9 | 15
CASSLELDYGYTF | TRBJ1-2 | TRBV5-6 | 13
CASSFGQSSYEQFF | TRBJ2-1 | TRBV11-2 | 14
CASSDGHWTGAYGYTF | TRBJ1-2 | TRBV10-2 | 16
CASSMEGGRSYGYTF | TRBJ1-2 | TRBV5-1 | 15
CATRLTGSSGNTIYF | TRBJ1-3 | TRBV15 | 15
CASLPDTSTYEQYF | TRBJ2-7 | TRBV10-2 | 14
CASSFEVGNTEAFF | TRBJ1-1 | TRBV5-1 | 14